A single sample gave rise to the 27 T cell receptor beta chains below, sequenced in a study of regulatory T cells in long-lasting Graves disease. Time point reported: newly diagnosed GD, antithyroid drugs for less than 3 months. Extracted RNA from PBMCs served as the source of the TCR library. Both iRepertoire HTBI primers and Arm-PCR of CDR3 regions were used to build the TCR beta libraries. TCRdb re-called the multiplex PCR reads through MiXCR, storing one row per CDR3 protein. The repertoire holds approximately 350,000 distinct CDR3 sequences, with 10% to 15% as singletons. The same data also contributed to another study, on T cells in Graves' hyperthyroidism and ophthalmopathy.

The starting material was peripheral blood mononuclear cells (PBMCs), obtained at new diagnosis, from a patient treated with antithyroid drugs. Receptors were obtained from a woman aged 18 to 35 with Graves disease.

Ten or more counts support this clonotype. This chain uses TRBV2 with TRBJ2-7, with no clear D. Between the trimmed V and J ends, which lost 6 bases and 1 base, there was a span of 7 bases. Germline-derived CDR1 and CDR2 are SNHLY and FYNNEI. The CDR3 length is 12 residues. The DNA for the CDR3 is TGTGCCAGCAGCGGCTCTTCCTACGAGCAGTACGTC. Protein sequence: CASSGSSYEQYV.

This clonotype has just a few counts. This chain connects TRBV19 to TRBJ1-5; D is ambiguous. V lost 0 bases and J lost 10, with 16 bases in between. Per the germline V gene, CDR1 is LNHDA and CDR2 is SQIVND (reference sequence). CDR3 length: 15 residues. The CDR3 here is CASSIDGDGGKPQHF. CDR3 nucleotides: TGTGCCAGTAGTATAGACGGTGACGGCGGGAAACCCCAGCATTTT. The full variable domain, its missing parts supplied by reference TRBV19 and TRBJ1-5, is DGGITQSPKYLFRKEGQNVTLSCEQNLNHDAMYWYRQDPGQGLRLIYYSQIVNDFQKGDIAEGYSVSREKKESFPLTVTSAQKNPTAFYLCASSIDGDGGKPQHFGDGTRLSIL.

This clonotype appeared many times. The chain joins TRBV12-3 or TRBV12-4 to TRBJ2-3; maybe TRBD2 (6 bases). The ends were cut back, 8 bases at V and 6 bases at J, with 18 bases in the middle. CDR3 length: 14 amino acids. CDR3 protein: CASRQGSRGDTQYF. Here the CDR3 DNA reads TGTGCCAGCCGTCAGGGCTCCCGGGGGGATACGCAGTATTTT.

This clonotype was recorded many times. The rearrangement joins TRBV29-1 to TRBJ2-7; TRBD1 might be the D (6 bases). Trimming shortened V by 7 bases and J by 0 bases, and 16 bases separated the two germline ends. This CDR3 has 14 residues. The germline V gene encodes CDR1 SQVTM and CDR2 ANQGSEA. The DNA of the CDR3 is TGCAGCGCCACTCAGGGGACGGCCTCCTACGAGCAGTACTTC. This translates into CSATQGTASYEQYF.

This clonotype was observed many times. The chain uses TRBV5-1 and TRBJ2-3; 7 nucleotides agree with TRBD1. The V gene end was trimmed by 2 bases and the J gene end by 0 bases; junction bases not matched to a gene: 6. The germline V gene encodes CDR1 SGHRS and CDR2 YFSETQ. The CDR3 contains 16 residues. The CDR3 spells CASSFLTGISTDTQYF. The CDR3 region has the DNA TGCGCCAGCAGCTTCTTGACAGGGATTAGCACAGATACGCAGTATTTT. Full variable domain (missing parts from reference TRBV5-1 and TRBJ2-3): KAGVTQTPRYLIKTRGQQVTLSCSPISGHRSVSWYQQTPGQGLQFLFEYFSETQRNKGNFPGRFSGRQFSNSRSEMNVSTLELGDSALYLCASSFLTGISTDTQYFGPGTRLTVL.

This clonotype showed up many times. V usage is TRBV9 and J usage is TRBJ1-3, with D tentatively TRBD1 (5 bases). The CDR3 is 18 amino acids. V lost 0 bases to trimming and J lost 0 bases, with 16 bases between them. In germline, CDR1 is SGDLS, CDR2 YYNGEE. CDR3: CASSVDGRAWASGNTIYF. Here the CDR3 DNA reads TGTGCCAGCAGCGTAGACGGCAGGGCCTGGGCCTCTGGAAACACCATATATTTT.

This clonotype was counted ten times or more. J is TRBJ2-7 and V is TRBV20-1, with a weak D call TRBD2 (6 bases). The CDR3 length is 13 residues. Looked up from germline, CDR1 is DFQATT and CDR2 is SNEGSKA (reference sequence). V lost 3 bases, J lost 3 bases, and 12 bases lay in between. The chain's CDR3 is CSARASANYEQYF. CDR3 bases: TGCAGTGCTAGGGCTAGCGCTAACTACGAGCAGTACTTC.

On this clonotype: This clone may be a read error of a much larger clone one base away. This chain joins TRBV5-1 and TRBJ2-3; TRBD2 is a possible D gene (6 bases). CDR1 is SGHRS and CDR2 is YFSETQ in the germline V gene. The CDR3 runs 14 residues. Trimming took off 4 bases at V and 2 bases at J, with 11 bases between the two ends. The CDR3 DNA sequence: TGCGCCAGCAGCGTGGGGGGAAACACAGATACGCAGTATTTT. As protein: CASSVGGNTDTQYF.

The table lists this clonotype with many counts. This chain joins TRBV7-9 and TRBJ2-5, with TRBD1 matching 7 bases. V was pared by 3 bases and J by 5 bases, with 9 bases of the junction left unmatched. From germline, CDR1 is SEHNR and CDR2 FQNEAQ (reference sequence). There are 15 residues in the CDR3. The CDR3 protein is CASSFARGLGETQYF. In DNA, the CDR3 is TGTGCCAGCAGCTTCGCTAGGGGGCTTGGGGAGACCCAGTACTTC.

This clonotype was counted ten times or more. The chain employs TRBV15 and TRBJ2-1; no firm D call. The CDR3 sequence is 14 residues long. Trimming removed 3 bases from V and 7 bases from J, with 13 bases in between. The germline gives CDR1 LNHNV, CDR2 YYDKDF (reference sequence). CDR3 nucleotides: TGTGCCACCAGCAGGCCGCATGGTTCTAATGAGCAGTTCTTC. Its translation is CATSRPHGSNEQFF.

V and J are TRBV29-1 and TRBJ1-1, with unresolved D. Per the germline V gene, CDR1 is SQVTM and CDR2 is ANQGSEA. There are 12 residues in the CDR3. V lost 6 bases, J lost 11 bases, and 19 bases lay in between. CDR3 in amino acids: CSVPLPPAGAFF. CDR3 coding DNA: TGCAGCGTCCCTCTTCCTCCCGCGGGGGCTTTCTTT.

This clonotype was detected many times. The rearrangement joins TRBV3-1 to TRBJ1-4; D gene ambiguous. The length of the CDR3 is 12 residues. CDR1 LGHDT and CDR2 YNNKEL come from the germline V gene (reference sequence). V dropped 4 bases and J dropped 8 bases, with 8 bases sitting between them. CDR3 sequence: CASSRLGEKLFF. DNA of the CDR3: TGTGCCAGCAGCCGGCTTGGCGAAAAACTGTTTTTT.

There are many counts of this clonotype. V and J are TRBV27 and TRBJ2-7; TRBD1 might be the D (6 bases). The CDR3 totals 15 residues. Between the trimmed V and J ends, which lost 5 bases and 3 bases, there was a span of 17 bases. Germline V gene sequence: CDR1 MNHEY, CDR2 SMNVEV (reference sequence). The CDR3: CASSPGHRARYEQYF. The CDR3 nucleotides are TGTGCCAGCAGTCCAGGGCACAGGGCTCGCTACGAGCAGTACTTC.

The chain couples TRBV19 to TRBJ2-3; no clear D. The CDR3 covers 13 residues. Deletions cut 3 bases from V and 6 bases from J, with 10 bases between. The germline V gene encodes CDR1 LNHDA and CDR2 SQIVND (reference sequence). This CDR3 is CASSISLVDTQYF. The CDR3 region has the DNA TGTGCCAGTAGTATCTCTCTTGTGGATACGCAGTATTTT.

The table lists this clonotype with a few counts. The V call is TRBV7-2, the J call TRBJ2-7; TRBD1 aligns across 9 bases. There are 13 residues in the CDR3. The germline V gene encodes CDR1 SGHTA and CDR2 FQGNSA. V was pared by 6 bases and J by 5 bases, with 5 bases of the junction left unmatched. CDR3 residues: CASSYDRGDEQYF. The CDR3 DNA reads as TGTGCCAGCAGTTACGACAGGGGGGACGAGCAGTACTTC.

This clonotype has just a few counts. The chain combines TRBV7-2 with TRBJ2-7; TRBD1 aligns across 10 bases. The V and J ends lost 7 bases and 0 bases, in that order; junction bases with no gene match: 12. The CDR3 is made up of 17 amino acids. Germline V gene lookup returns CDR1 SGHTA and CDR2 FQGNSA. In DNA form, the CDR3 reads TGTGCCAGCAACCCTCTTCTGGGGGACAGGGGCTCCTACGAGCAGTACTTC. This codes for CASNPLLGDRGSYEQYF.

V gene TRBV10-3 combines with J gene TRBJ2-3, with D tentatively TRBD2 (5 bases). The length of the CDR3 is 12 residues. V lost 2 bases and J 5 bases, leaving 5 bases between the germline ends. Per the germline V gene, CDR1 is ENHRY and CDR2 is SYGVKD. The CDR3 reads CAISETRDTQYF. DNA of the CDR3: TGTGCCATCAGTGAGACTAGAGATACGCAGTATTTT.

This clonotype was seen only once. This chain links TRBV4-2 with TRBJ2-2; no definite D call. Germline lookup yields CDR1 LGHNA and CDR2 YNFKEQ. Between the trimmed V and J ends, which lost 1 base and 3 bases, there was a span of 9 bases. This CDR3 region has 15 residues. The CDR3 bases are TGTGCCAGCAGCCAAGGAGTCGAGGACACCGGGGAGCTGTTTTTT. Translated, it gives CASSQGVEDTGELFF.

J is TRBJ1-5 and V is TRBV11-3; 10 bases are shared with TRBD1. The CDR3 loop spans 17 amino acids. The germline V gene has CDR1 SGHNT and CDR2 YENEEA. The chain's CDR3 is CEVRGQGPNYSNQPQHF. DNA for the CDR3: TGTGAAGTTCGGGGACAGGGGCCCAATTATAGCAATCAGCCCCAGCATTTT.

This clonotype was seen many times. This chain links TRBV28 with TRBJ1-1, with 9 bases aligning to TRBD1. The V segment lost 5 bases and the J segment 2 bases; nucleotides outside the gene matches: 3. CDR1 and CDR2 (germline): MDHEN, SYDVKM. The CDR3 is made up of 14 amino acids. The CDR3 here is CASSRTGGNTEAFF. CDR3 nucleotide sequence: TGTGCCAGCAGTAGAACAGGGGGCAACACTGAAGCTTTCTTT.

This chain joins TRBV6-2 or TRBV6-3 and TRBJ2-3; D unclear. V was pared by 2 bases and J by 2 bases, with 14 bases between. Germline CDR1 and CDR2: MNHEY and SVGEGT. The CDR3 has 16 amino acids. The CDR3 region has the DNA TGTGCCAGCAGTTACCAGGTGGGCAGCCACACAGATACGCAGTATTTT. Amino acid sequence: CASSYQVGSHTDTQYF.

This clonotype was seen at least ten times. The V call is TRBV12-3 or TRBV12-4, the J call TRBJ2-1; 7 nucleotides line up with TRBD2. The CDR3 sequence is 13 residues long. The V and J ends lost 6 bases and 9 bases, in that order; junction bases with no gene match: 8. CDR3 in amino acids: CASSLRTRLEQFF. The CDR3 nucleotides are TGTGCCAGCAGCCTCAGGACTAGACTTGAGCAGTTCTTC.

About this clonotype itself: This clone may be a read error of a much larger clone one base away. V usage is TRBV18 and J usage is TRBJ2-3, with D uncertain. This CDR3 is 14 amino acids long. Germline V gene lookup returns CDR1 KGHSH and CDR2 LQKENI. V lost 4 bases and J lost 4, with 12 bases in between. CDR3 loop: CASSLKPTADTQYF. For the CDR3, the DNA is TGTGCCAGCTCACTCAAGCCCACCGCAGATACGCAGTATTTT.

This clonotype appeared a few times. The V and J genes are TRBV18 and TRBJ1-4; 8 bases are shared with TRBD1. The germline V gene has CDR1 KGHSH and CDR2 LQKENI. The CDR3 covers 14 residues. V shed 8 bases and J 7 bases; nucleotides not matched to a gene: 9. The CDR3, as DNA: TGTGCCAGCGCACGACAGGGGATGAGTGAAAAACTGTTTTTT. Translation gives CASARQGMSEKLFF.

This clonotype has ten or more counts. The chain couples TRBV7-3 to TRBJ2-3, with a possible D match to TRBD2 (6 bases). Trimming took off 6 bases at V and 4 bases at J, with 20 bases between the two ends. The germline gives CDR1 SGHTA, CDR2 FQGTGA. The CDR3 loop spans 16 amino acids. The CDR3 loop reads CASRPHSGGGADTQYF. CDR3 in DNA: TGTGCCAGCAGACCACATAGCGGAGGCGGGGCAGATACGCAGTATTTT.

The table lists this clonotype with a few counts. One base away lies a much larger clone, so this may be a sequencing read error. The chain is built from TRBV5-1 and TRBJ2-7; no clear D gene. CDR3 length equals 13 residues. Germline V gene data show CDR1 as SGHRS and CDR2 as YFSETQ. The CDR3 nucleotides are TGCGCCAGCGGCTTGGTAGGCTCGCTCCAGGAGTACTTC. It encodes CASGLVGSLQEYF.

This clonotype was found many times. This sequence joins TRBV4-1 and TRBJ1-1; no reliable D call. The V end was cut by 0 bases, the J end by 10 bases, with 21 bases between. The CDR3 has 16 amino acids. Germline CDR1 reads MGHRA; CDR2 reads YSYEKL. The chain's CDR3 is CASSQDLAGTLPRAFF. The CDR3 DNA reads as TGCGCCAGCAGCCAAGATCTGGCAGGAACCCTCCCCCGAGCTTTCTTT.